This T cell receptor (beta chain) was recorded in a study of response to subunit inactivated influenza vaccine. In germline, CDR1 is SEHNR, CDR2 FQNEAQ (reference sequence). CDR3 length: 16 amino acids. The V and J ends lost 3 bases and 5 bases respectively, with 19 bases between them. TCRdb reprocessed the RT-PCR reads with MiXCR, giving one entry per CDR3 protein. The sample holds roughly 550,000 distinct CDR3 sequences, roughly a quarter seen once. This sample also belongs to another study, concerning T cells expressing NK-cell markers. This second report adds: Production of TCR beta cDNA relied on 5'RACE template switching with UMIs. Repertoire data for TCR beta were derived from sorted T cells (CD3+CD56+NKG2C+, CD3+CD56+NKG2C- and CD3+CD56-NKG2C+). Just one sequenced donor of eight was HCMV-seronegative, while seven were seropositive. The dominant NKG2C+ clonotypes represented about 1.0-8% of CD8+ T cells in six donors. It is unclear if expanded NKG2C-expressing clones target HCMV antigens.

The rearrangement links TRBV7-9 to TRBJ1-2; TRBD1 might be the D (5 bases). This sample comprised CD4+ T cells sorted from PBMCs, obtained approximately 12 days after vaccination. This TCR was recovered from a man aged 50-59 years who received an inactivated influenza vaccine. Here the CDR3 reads CASSFVVGSGTYGYTF. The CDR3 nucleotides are TGTGCCAGCAGCTTCGTTGTAGGGAGTGGGACTTATGGCTACACCTTC.